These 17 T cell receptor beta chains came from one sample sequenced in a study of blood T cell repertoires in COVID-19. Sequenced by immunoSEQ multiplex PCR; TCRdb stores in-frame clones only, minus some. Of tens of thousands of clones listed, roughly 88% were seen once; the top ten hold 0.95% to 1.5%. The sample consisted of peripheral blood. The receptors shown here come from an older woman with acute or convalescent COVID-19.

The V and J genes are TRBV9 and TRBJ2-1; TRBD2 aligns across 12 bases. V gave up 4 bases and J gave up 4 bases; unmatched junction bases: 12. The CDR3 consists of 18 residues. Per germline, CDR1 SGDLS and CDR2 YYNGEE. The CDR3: CASSPLPIGTSGYNEQFF. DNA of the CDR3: TGTGCCAGCAGCCCCCTGCCCATCGGGACTAGCGGGTACAATGAGCAGTTCTTC.

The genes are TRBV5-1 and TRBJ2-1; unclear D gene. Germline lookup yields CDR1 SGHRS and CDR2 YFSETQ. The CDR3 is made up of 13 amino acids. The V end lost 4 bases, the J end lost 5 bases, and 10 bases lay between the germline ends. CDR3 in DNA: TGCGCCAGCAGCCCGCGCGGAGACAATGAGCAGTTCTTC. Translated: CASSPRGDNEQFF.

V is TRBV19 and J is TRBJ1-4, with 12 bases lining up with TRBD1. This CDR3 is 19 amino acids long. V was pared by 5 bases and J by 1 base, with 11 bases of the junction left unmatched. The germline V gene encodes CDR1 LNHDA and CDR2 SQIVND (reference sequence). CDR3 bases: TGTGCCAGTAGTCCTGGGACAGGGGGCGCCTGGGGAACTAATGAAAAACTGTTTTTT. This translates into CASSPGTGGAWGTNEKLFF.

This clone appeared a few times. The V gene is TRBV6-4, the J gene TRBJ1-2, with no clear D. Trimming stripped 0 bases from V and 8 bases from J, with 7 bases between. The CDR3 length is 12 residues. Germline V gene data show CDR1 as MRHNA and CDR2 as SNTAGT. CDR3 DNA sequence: TGTGCCAGCAGTGACTCATACGGGGGCTACACCTTC. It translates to CASSDSYGGYTF.

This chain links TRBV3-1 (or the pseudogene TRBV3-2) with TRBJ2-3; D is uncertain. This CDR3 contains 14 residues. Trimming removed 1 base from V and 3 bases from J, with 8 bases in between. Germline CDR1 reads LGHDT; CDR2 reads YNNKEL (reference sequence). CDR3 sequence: CASSQGAVTDTQYF. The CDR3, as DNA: TGTGCCAGCAGCCAAGGGGCCGTTACAGATACGCAGTATTTT.

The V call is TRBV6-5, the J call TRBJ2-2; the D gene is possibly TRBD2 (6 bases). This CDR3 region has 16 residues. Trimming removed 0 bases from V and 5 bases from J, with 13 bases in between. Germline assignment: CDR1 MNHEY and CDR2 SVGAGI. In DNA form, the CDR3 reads TGTGCCAGCAGTTACTCCCGACCGCGGGGTACCGGGGAGCTGTTTTTT. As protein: CASSYSRPRGTGELFF.

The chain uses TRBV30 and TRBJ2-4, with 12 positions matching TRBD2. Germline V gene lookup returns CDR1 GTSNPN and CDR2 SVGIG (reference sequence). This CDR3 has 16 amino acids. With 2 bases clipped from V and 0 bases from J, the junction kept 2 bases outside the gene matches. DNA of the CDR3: TGTGCCTGGAGTCCGGGACTAGCGGGAGCCAAAAACATTCAGTACTTC. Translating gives CAWSPGLAGAKNIQYF.

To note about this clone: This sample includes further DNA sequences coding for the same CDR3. CDR3 protein: CASSEGASRQPQHF. The CDR3 coding sequence is TGTGCCAGCAGTGAAGGAGCTAGCCGACAGCCCCAGCATTTT. The chain is built from TRBV6-1 and TRBJ1-5; D unclear. The CDR3 is 14 amino acids. Trimming removed 1 base at V and 7 bases at J, with 11 bases between. The germline CDR1 and CDR2 sequences are MNHNS and SASEGT.

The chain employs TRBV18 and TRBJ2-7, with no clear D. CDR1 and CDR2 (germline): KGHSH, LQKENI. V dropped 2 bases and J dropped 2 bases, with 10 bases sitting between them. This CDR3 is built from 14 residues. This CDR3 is CASSPTRGAYEQYV. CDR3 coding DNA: TGTGCCAGCTCACCAACCCGAGGAGCCTACGAGCAGTACGTC.

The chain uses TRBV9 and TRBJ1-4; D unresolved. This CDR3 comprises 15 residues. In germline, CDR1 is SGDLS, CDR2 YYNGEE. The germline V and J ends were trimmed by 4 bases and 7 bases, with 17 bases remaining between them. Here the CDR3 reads CASSSNMGSGEKLFF. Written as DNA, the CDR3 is TGTGCCAGCAGCTCAAACATGGGGAGTGGTGAAAAACTGTTTTTT.

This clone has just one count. CDR3 residues: CASSLTPGQGSTEAFF. The CDR3 DNA reads as TGTGCCAGTAGCCTTACCCCGGGACAGGGCTCCACTGAAGCTTTCTTT. This chain joins TRBV19 and TRBJ1-1, with 9 bases identical to TRBD1. The CDR3 has 16 amino acids. Germline V gene data show CDR1 as LNHDA and CDR2 as SQIVND (reference sequence). V lost 6 bases and J lost 4; bases outside the gene matches: 12. Full variable domain (outside the CDR3, taken from reference TRBV19 and TRBJ1-1): DGGITQSPKYLFRKEGQNVTLSCEQNLNHDAMYWYRQDPGQGLRLIYYSQIVNDFQKGDIAEGYSVSREKKESFPLTVTSAQKNPTAFYLCASSLTPGQGSTEAFFGQGTRLTVV.

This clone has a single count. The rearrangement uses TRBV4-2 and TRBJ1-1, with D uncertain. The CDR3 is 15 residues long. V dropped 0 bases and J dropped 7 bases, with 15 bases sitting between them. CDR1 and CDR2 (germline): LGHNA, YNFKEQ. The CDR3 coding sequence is TGTGCCAGCAGCCAAGATAGCGGTAGTAGTAGTGAAGCTTTCTTT. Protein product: CASSQDSGSSSEAFF.

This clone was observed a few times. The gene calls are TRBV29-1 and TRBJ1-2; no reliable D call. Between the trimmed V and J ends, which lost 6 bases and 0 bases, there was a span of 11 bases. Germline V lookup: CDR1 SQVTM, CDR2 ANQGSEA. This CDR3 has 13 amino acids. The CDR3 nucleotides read TGCAGCGTAGGGCCAGCGGCTAACTATGGCTACACCTTC. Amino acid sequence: CSVGPAANYGYTF.

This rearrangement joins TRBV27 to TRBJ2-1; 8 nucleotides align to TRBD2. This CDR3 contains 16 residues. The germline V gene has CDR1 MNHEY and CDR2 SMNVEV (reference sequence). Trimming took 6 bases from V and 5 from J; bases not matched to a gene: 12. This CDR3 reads CASRLGTGRAHNEQFF. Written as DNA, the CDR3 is TGTGCCAGCAGATTAGGGACCGGGAGGGCCCACAATGAGCAGTTCTTC.

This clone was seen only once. The CDR3 DNA is TGTGCCAGCTCACCCATTGGCATGGACGAGCAGTACGTC. Protein product: CASSPIGMDEQYV. This chain connects TRBV18 to TRBJ2-7; no clear D. CDR3 length: 13 residues. Looked up from germline, CDR1 is KGHSH and CDR2 is LQKENI. Trimming shortened V by 3 bases and J by 5 bases, and 11 bases separated the two germline ends.

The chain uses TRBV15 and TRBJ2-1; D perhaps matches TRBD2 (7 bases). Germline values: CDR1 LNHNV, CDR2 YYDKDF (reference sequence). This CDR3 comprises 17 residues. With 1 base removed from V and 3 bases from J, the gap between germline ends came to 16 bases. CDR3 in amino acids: CATSRGDGGPFYNEQFF. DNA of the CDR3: TGTGCCACCAGCAGAGGTGACGGGGGGCCTTTCTACAATGAGCAGTTCTTC.

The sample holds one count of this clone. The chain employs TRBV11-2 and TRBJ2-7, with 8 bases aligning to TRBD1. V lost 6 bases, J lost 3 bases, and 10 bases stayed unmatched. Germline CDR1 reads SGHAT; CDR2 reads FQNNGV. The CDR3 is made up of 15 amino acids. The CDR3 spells CASSLGQGAFYEQYV. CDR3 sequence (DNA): TGTGCCAGCAGTCTAGGGCAGGGGGCCTTCTACGAGCAGTACGTC.